This T cell receptor beta chain stems from a study of blood T cell repertoires in COVID-19. The wider study: Donors in the United States, Italy and Spain gave samples during acute or convalescent COVID-19. The cDNA or gDNA used as material had been derived from T cells, B-cell-depleted T cells, or PBMCs.

Germline-derived CDR1 and CDR2 are MNHEY and SMNVEV (reference sequence). This CDR3 has 14 amino acids. V gave up 6 bases and J gave up 9 bases; unmatched junction bases: 11. Here immunoSEQ multiplex PCR was the method, and the copy in TCRdb shows in-frame clones only, minus some. The table includes some 76,000 clones, less than 90% detected once. The receptor comes from a man aged 45-65 years with COVID-19, enrolled during active disease. The genes are TRBV27 and TRBJ2-1, with TRBD2 matching over 7 bases. The source material was peripheral blood. The CDR3 DNA follows: TGTGCCAGCAGGATTGGGGGAGGGTGGTTTGAGCAGTTCTTC. Its protein product is CASRIGGGWFEQFF.